These 7 T cell receptor beta chains were all obtained from the same sample, sequenced in a study of blood T cell repertoires in COVID-19 (dated by TCRdb to about 2020). The library was built by means of the immunoSEQ multiplex PCR assay. In TCRdb, the immuneACCESS table is reduced to in-frame sequences with V and J assigned. These tables do not hold every clone; where another copy was compared, an unresolved V gene accounts for under half, and the others remain unexplained. Within this sample are some 69,000 clones, with roughly 79% of them counted one time only. The top ten clonotypes cover 20% to 25% of the sample. The sequenced sample was peripheral blood. Source of these receptors: a woman aged 70-85 years with acute or convalescent COVID-19.

The chain uses TRBV3-1 (or the pseudogene TRBV3-2) and TRBJ1-1; no reliable D call. The CDR3 is 15 residues long. The V gene lost 0 bases and the J gene lost 5 bases, with 13 bases spanning the gap. CDR1 and CDR2 from the germline V gene are LGHDT and YNNKEL (reference sequence). CDR3 sequence: CASSQEVWTRTEAFF. In DNA form, the CDR3 reads TGTGCCAGCAGCCAAGAAGTGTGGACTAGGACTGAAGCTTTCTTT.

V is TRBV6-6 and J is TRBJ1-6; D is perhaps TRBD1 (5 bases). Germline CDR1 MNHNY, CDR2 SVGAGI (reference sequence). This CDR3 contains 14 residues. Trimming removed 7 bases from V and 6 bases from J, with 13 bases in between. CDR3 region: CASTKGRFNSPLHF. The CDR3 DNA sequence: TGTGCCAGCACCAAGGGGCGGTTTAATTCACCCCTCCACTTT.

The chain links TRBV6-5 to TRBJ2-7; the match to TRBD1 covers 7 bases. V was pared by 6 bases and J by 2 bases, with 7 bases of the junction left unmatched. Looked up from germline, CDR1 is MNHEY and CDR2 is SVGAGI. The CDR3 totals 14 residues. CDR3 nucleotide sequence: TGTGCCAGCAGAAAGGACAGGCGGGCCTACGAGCAGTACTTC. Its protein product is CASRKDRRAYEQYF.

V usage is TRBV7-8 and J usage is TRBJ2-6; D is possibly TRBD2 (5 bases). The V end lost 8 bases, the J end lost 0 bases, and 14 bases lay between the germline ends. Germline V gene lookup returns CDR1 SGHVS and CDR2 FQNEAQ. The CDR3 runs to 16 residues. The CDR3 region has the DNA TGTGCCAGCCAGCCCGGACTTATCTCTGGGGCCAACGTCCTGACTTTC. Its protein is CASQPGLISGANVLTF. Combining the CDR3 with reference TRBV7-8 and TRBJ2-6 gives the whole variable domain GAGVSQSPRYKVAKRGQDVALRCDPISGHVSLFWYQQALGQGPEFLTYFQNEAQLDKSGLPSDRFFAERPEGSVSTLKIQRTQQEDSAVYLCASQPGLISGANVLTFGAGSRLTVL.

This chain links TRBV2 with TRBJ2-7; the match to TRBD2 covers 7 bases. Germline V gene data show CDR1 as SNHLY and CDR2 as FYNNEI. V lost 2 bases and J lost 3; bases outside the gene matches: 4. The CDR3 length is 14 residues. CDR3 in DNA: TGTGCCAGCAGTGAATCTAGCGGCCACTACGAGCAGTACTTC. Translated: CASSESSGHYEQYF.

This clone was picked up one time. Here the CDR3 reads CASSSLALVSSYNEQFF. CDR3 DNA: TGTGCCAGCAGCTCACTAGCTCTTGTGAGCTCCTACAATGAGCAGTTCTTC. The rearrangement joins TRBV7-2 to TRBJ2-1; D is perhaps TRBD2 (6 bases). CDR1 and CDR2 (germline): SGHTA, FQGNSA. V was shortened by 4 bases and J by 0 bases, with 16 bases between the two germline ends. The CDR3 has 17 amino acids.

The chain carries TRBV5-1 and TRBJ1-2; D not certain. Germline V gene sequence: CDR1 SGHRS, CDR2 YFSETQ. Trimming took 3 bases from V and 8 from J, leaving 11 bases between them. This CDR3 region has 12 residues. CDR3 in amino acids: CASSSMSIGYTF. DNA of the CDR3: TGCGCCAGCAGCTCCATGAGTATCGGCTACACCTTC.